This T cell receptor beta chain was captured in a study of cytomegalovirus exposure and HLA in healthy donors (dated by TCRdb to about 2017). Background on the whole study: An earlier analysis of some 600 of the donors reported approximately 300 Gb of sequence data and around 120 million unique TCR beta sequences obtained from around 170 million T cells. Both class I and class II loci were covered by HLA typing, at four-digit resolution. High-throughput TCR immunosequencing, statistical association of individual TCRs with disease status, and machine learning were combined to predict cytomegalovirus infection status. A later analysis re-examined previously published TCR beta repertoires from 500 to 700 donors and added high-resolution HLA genotyping to investigate patterns of TCR occurrence. A separate validation cohort of roughly 130 different subjects was used in addition to the roughly 720-subject first cohort. Donor age, sex, ethnicity and CMV serostatus were compiled together with the repertoire data. To decide whether each TCR beta V gene segment behaved as functional or pseudogenic, an earlier analysis of fewer than 750 of the donors relied on high-throughput TCR beta sequencing. Typing coverage varied by locus: about 629-640 donors for A, B, C, DRB1 and DQB1; more than 500 for DQA1; nearly 610 for DPA1; about 450 for DPB1. Rather than using new phenotypic data, the later analysis identified candidate immune exposures from TCR beta sequences and from how often those sequences occurred across donors. A later genetic analysis used genome-wide SNP genotypes for about 60% of the roughly 700 donors, treating that subset as a discovery cohort. Around 330 gigabases of sequencing data and around 80 million unique TCR sequences made up an early release that covered fewer than 650 HLA-typed donors. The aim of the study was to test whether cataloging public T cell receptors could identify signatures of past pathogen exposure. Every repertoire in the discovery cohort had been generated on one and the same sequencing platform. Because of strong linkage in the cohort, a handful of DR-DQ haplotypes were treated as single units for association and clustering. Of the 350 to 450 genotyped donors, 75% to 85% were placed in the genetic ancestry cluster associated with self-reported Caucasian donors. The T cell repertoires of about 700 subjects were profiled by immunosequencing and related to cytomegalovirus serostatus. Across 398 genotyped donors of the cohort, an average of roughly 250,000 unique TCR beta nucleotide sequences per donor were sequenced, and 15% to 20% of those sequences were non-productive.

The cohort consisted of 650 to 700 healthy bone marrow donors. All cohort members were sampled while nominally healthy, although unrecorded immune exposures were likely present. The donor was CMV seropositive and belonged to the group of 250 to 300 seropositive cohort members. Each donor provided a peripheral blood sample, and peripheral blood mononuclear cells were used for TCR beta sequencing. The Qiagen DNeasy Blood Extraction Kit was used to extract genomic DNA from the blood cell samples. What the research found in general, with its limitations: In a later analysis, several top co-occurrence clusters were reported to appear linked to parvovirus B19, influenza, CMV and Epstein-Barr virus. In a later genetic analysis, fewer N-insertions in productive TCRs were reported among donors in an Asian-associated ancestry cluster than the approximately 670-donor mean. In this cohort, only TCR beta chains were sequenced, and detectable features were limited by the absence of alpha or paired-chain data. Immune exposure information for the cohort was limited to CMV serostatus. A cluster of highly shared sequence variants was judged likely to be a technical artifact of the sequencing pipeline. An earlier analysis of some 560 of the donors showed that most TCR beta V segments appeared in productive rearrangements either about 87% or about 30% of the time, which broadly matched IMGT annotations. A total of 150 or so TCR beta chains were listed by the study as associated with cytomegalovirus. Most TCR sequences were observed very rarely across donors, whereas some public TCRs were present in many individuals. Correlated functional status among segregating V segments might be attributable to linkage disequilibrium, but an unknown experimental factor could not be ruled out. A few of the identified cytomegalovirus-associated TCR beta chains were confirmed in vitro to be specific for cytomegalovirus antigens. Specific HLA alleles were associated with roughly 17,000 TCR beta sequences at a false discovery rate of 0.05 in a later analysis. A later analysis found that HLA-associated TCR beta chains were more clonally expanded and had lower generation probabilities than equally common non-associated chains. Assigning TCR associations to individual alleles was difficult when HLA alleles, especially DR and DQ, strongly co-occurred. In a later analysis, most CMV-associated TCR beta chains were found to appear HLA-restricted, with HLA associations seemingly driven largely by CMV exposure. The classifier was reported to diagnose cytomegalovirus status with high specificity and sensitivity in both the original and validation cohorts. Roughly 17 rarely observed V segments, including chromosome 9 orphons, were excluded from the earlier analysis of several hundred of the donors because counts were too low. Roughly uniform sequencing depth across donors was assumed in presence/absence analyses, although this assumption may not hold. A further reported finding was that TCR beta sequences accurately predicted the HLA-A and HLA-B alleles for most subjects in the first cohort. Some IMGT-functional V segments, including TRBV6-2 and TRBV6-3, could not be told apart with the 87-base-pair reads, so those segments were excluded. A later analysis found that TCR association rates varied across HLA loci, with DRB1 alleles showing the most associated TCRs and HLA-C alleles the fewest. An association between a missense DCLRE1C variant and V-gene and J-gene trimming of TCR beta chains was found in a later genetic analysis and replicated in an independent cohort. Because some donors lacked HLA typing at each locus, the association tests relied only on the typed subset. It was suggested by the authors that the approach could potentially be generalized to other disease states and immunological phenotypes.

The method was the immunoSEQ multiplex PCR assay. For the multiplex PCR, a mixture combining 60 forward primers for TCR Vbeta segments and 13 reverse primers for TCR Jbeta segments was used. The CDR3 region of rearranged TCR beta genes was amplified from genomic DNA with a multiplex PCR assay. The amplified TCR beta libraries were sequenced on the Illumina HiSeq System as 87-base-pair reads. In the paper's pipeline: Across the 500 to 750 repertoires, a later analysis counted roughly 84 million unique TCR beta chains, approximately 12 million of which were shared by at least two donors. Raw reads were error-corrected and collapsed into unique sequences by a nearest-neighbor algorithm in which closely related sequences were merged to remove PCR and sequencing errors. To assign V, D and J gene segments, CDR3 sequences were aligned to IMGT reference sequences. Each retained sequence needed at least a six-nucleotide match to both a V gene segment and a J gene segment. Rearrangements were classified as productive when the CDR3 lacked stop codons and remained in frame with V and J, and all other rearrangements were classified as non-productive. Following IMGT convention, CDR3 was defined as the stretch from the second conserved V-encoded cysteine to the conserved J-encoded phenylalanine. In an earlier analysis of 550 to 650 of the donors, sequences lacking an unambiguous match to a single V gene segment were excluded. In an earlier analysis of 450 to 750 of the donors, a V segment was called functional when productive rearrangements were above 56.7%, and segregating when the standard deviation between donors exceeded 5%. To diagnose cytomegalovirus status from the catalog of TCR beta chain sequences, a statistical classification framework was built. In a later analysis, V and J genes were assigned by comparing TCR nucleotide sequences against IMGT/GENE-DB human TR gene sequences. The TCRdist pipeline was used in a later analysis to assign CDR3 sequences and most-parsimonious VDJ recombination scenarios. A later analysis defined each TCR beta chain by its CDR3 amino acid sequence plus V-gene family, and excluded reads lacking a unique V-gene family. To address suspected cross-contamination and a sequencing artifact, a later analysis removed around 600 highly shared, low-generation-probability nucleotide sequences. For each public chain, a later analysis derived a clonal expansion index from normalized ranks of inferred template counts within each repertoire. In a later analysis, generation probabilities were computed with a VDJ recombination model fitted to out-of-frame rearrangements, and the resulting probabilities were checked against IGoR. In a later analysis, TCR-TCR, TCR-HLA and TCR-CMV co-occurrence was scored with hypergeometric tests, and a repertoire-size bias correction was applied to TCR pairs. To estimate false discovery rates, a later analysis permuted the HLA or CMV assignments 20 times. In a later analysis, co-occurring TCRs were grouped using DBSCAN, with TCRdist sequence similarity added in when clustering inside HLA-allele-positive subsets. Repertoires with fewer than 30,000 or more than 120,000 public chains were left out of co-occurrence clustering, as were five repertoires with anomalous nucleotide sharing. Imported from immuneACCESS, the table was reduced by TCRdb to in-frame sequences with V and J called. These copies leave out some clones; in studies compared against another copy, an unresolved V gene accounts for under half, and the cause of the remainder is not known. V and J calls plus clone size are reproduced from that table; the DNA served to infer D and trimming. Within this sample are around 150,000 clones, with around four fifths of them counted one time only. The top ten constitute about 4% of the sample.

Points on this clone: The clone's antigen remains unknown. No base quality values were provided; no much bigger clone lies one nucleotide off.

CDR1 and CDR2, per the germline V gene, are MNHEY and SVGAGI. The cysteine opens and the phenylalanine closes a CDR3 of 15 amino acids. The kept DNA is CDR3 alone, 45 bases in frame from the first base. Compared with germline, V lacks 10 bases and J lacks 7 bases; bases without a gene match: 13. The chain uses TRBV6-5 and TRBJ1-5, with TRBD1 identical over 10 junction bases. Sample: PBMCs. The source is a man aged 50-59 years in good health and CMV-seropositive. The encoded CDR3 is CATPRGQGYGQPQHF. The DNA reads TGTGCCACCCCAAGGGGACAGGGGTACGGGCAGCCCCAGCATTTT.